These 9 T cell receptor beta chains were sequenced from one sample in a study of T cell responses to AZD1222 COVID-19 vaccine. Repertoires were generated with immunoSEQ multiplex PCR, while TCRdb's copy carries only in-frame clones and drops some. The profile shows 130,000 or so clones, roughly nine tenths of them singletons. Source: peripheral blood, taken 28 days after the second AZD1222 dose. Every receptor here comes from an adult who received the AZD1222 COVID-19 vaccine.

The chain links TRBV30 to TRBJ1-3; D not resolved. V lost 1 base and J lost 0, with 1 base in between. The CDR3 has 12 amino acids. CDR1 is GTSNPN, CDR2 SVGIG, per germline (reference sequence). The CDR3 DNA follows: TGTGCCTGGAGTGGCTCTGGAAACACCATATATTTT. The encoded protein is CAWSGSGNTIYF. Using reference TRBV30 and TRBJ1-3 for the parts outside the CDR3, the full variable domain is SQTIHQWPATLVQPVGSPLSLECTVEGTSNPNLYWYRQAAGRGLQLLFYSVGIGQISSEVPQNLSASRPQDRQFILSSKKLLLSDSGFYLCAWSGSGNTIYFGEGSWLTVV.

The chain has TRBV4-1 and TRBJ2-2; D unclear. Germline V gene data show CDR1 as MGHRA and CDR2 as YSYEKL. V was pared by 2 bases and J by 7 bases, with 8 bases between. The CDR3 has 13 amino acids. The CDR3 sequence is CASSQQLGGELFF. CDR3 coding DNA: TGCGCCAGCAGCCAACAATTGGGCGGGGAGCTGTTTTTT.

The DNA of the CDR3 is TGTGCCAGCAGTGAAACAGGGTCCGGGGAGCTGTTTTTT. It codes for CASSETGSGELFF. V is TRBV2 and J is TRBJ2-2; maybe TRBD1 (6 bases). V shed 2 bases and J shed 6 bases, with 7 bases lying between them. CDR3 length equals 13 residues. Germline CDR1 and CDR2: SNHLY and FYNNEI.

This clone was counted between two and nine times. The chain combines TRBV6-5 with TRBJ1-2; tentative D call: TRBD1 (6 bases). CDR3 size: 13 residues. CDR1 and CDR2 from the germline V gene are MNHEY and SVGAGI. Trimming removed 10 bases at V and 5 bases at J, with 17 bases between. CDR3 DNA sequence: TGTGCCACCGCGTGGGGGCTAGGTTATGGCTACACCTTC. As protein: CATAWGLGYGYTF.

The rearrangement joins TRBV20-1 to TRBJ2-7; TRBD2 is a possible D gene (6 bases). Trimming pared 3 bases from V and 2 bases from J, leaving 14 bases between. Germline V gene sequence: CDR1 DFQATT, CDR2 SNEGSKA (reference sequence). CDR3 length: 14 amino acids. CDR3 sequence (DNA): TGCAGTGCTAGTGATTTTTTAGCGGCCTACGAGCAGTACTTC. Its protein product is CSASDFLAAYEQYF.

The chain links TRBV12-3 or TRBV12-4 to TRBJ2-7; possibly TRBD2 for D (6 bases). Trimming shortened V by 3 bases and J by 0 bases, and 6 bases separated the two germline ends. This CDR3 comprises 13 residues. CDR3 DNA: TGTGCCAGCAGTTTGGGACTCTCCTACGAGCAGTACTTC. This sequence encodes CASSLGLSYEQYF.

V is TRBV28 and J is TRBJ2-7, with 9 bases matching TRBD1. The CDR3 covers 13 residues. J was trimmed by 12 bases and V by 5 bases; bases with no gene match: 11. CDR1 MDHEN and CDR2 SYDVKM come from the germline V gene. The DNA for the CDR3 is TGTGCCAGCAGTCCGGGGGACAGGGAAAAAGCGTACTTC. Translating gives CASSPGDREKAYF.

The rearrangement joins TRBV7-3 to TRBJ1-2, with 9 bases that match TRBD1. The CDR3 is made up of 13 amino acids. V gave up 5 bases and J gave up 7 bases; unmatched junction bases: 5. Germline V lookup: CDR1 SGHTA, CDR2 FQGTGA. As DNA, the CDR3 is TGTGCCAGCAGCCAACAGGGGGCGCTTGGCTACACCTTC. Its translation: CASSQQGALGYTF.

The CDR3 nucleotides read TGTGCCAGCAGTGACCCCCTTAACACTGAAGCTTTCTTT. This gives the protein CASSDPLNTEAFF. The genes are TRBV6-6 and TRBJ1-1; D call uncertain. Germline CDR1 MNHNY, CDR2 SVGAGI (reference sequence). This CDR3 has 13 residues. Between the trimmed V and J ends, which lost 5 bases and 2 bases, there was a span of 9 bases.